This entry features one T cell receptor beta chain sequence. The antigen remains undetermined. Over chemoradiotherapy, repertoires were sampled more than once. This sample stems from a study of chemoradiotherapy in HPV16-positive cancers. Points from the study as a whole: Functional assays defining HPV-specific T cells used only two HPV16-positive patients.

Generated by immunoSEQ multiplex PCR, the TCRdb table keeps only in-frame clones and is missing some. The sample includes 8,500 to 9,000 clones, approximately 79% of them seen just once. This receptor was identified in a human donor with HPV-associated anogenital cancer. This material was collected from a patient who underwent chemoradiotherapy.

The chain's CDR3 is CASSSSRGAGKTQYF. Here the CDR3 DNA reads TGTGCCAGCAGCTCCTCTCGGGGGGCGGGAAAGACCCAGTACTTC. This chain connects TRBV7-2 to TRBJ2-5, with D possibly TRBD2 on 7 matching bases. V lost 4 bases and J lost 6, with 18 bases in between. This CDR3 comprises 15 residues. Germline CDR1 is SGHTA and CDR2 is FQGNSA.